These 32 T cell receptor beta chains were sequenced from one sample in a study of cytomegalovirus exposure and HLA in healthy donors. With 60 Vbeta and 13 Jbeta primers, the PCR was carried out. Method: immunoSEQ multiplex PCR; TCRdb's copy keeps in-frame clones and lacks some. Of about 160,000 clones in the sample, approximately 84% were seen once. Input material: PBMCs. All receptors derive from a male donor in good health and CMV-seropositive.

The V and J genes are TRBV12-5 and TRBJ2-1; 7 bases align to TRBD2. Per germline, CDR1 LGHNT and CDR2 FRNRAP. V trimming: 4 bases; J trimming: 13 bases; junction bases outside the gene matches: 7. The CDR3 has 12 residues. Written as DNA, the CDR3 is TGTGCTAGTGGTTGGGGGGGAGGGCCACAGTTCTTC. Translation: CASGWGGGPQFF.

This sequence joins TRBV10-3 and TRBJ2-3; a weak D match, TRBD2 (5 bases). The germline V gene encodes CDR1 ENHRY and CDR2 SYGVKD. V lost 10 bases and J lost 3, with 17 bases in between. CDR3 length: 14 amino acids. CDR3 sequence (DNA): TGTGCCACCGCCGGGGATGTGGGTACAGATACGCAGTATTTT. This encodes CATAGDVGTDTQYF.

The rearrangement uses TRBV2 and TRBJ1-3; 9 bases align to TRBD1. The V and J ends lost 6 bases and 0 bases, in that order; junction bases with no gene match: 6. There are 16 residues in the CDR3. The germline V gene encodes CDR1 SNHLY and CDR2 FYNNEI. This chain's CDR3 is CASRGTGLLSGNTIYF. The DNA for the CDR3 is TGTGCCAGCAGGGGGACAGGGCTCCTCTCTGGAAACACCATATATTTT.

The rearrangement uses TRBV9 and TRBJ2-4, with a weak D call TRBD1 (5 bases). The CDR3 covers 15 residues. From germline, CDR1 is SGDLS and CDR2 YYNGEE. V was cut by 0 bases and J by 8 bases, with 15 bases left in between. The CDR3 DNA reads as TGTGCCAGCAGCGTAGCTAGTAGCCAACAGGACATTCAGTACTTC. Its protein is CASSVASSQQDIQYF.

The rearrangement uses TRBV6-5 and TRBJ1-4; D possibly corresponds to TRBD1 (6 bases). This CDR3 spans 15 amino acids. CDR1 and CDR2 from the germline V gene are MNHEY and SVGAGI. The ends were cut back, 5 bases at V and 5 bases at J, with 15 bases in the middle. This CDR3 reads CASSTGTLGNEKLFF. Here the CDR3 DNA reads TGTGCCAGCAGTACCGGGACATTAGGGAATGAAAAACTGTTTTTT.

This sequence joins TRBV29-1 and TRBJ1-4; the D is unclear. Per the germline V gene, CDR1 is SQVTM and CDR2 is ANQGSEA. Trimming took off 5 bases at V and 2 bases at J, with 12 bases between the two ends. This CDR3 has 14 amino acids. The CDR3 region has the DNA TGCAGCGTTTCTTACGGGTCGACTAATGAAAAACTGTTTTTT. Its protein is CSVSYGSTNEKLFF.

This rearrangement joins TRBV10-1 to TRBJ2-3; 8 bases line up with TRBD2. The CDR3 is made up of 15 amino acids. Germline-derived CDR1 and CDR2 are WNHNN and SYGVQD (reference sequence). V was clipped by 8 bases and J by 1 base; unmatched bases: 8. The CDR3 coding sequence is TGCGCCAGCCCGGGAGGGTGGATGGGCACAGATACGCAGTATTTT. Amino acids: CASPGGWMGTDTQYF.

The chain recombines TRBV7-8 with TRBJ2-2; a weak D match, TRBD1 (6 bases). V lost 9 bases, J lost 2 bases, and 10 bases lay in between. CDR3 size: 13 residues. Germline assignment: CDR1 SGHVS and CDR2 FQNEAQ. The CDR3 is CASGQRNTGELFF. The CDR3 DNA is TGTGCCAGTGGACAGAGAAACACCGGGGAGCTGTTTTTT.

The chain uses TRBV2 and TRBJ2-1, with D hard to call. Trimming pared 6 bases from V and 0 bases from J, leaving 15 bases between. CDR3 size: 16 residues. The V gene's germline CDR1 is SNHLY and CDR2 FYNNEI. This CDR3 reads CASSHSGGYSYNEQFF. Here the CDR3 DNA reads TGTGCCAGCAGCCATTCCGGTGGTTACTCCTACAATGAGCAGTTCTTC.

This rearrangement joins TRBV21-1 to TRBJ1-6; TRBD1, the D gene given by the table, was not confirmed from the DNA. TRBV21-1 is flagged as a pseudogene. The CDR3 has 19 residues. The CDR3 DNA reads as TGTGCCAGCAGCAAAGGGACAGGGGAAGCCCCTTCCTATAATTCACCCCTCCACTTT. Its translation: CASSKGTGEAPSYNSPLHF.

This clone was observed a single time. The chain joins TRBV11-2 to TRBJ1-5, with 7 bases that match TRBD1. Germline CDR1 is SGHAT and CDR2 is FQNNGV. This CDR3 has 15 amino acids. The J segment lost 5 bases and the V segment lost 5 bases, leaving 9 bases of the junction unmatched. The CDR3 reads CASSPTPRGDQPQHF. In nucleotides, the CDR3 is TGTGCCAGCAGCCCAACTCCCAGGGGGGATCAGCCCCAGCATTTT.

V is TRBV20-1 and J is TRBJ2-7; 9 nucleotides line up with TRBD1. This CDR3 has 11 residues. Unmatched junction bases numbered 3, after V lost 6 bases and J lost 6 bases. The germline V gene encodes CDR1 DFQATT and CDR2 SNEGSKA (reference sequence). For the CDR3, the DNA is TGCAGTGCGCCGACAGGGGGCGAGCAGTACTTC. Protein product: CSAPTGGEQYF.

The CDR3 region is CASSPGQERGYTF. In DNA form, the CDR3 reads TGTGCCAGCAGTCCGGGACAGGAAAGGGGCTACACCTTC. The rearrangement links TRBV27 to TRBJ1-2, with TRBD1 matching 8 bases. CDR1 is MNHEY and CDR2 is SMNVEV in the germline V gene (reference sequence). The CDR3 is 13 amino acids. V lost 5 bases to trimming and J lost 8 bases; unmatched junction nucleotides: 7.

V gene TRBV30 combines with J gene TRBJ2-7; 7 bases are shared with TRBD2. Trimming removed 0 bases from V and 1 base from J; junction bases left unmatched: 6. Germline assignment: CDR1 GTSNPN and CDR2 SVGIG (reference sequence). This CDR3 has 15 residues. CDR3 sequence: CAWSVGLAVSYEQYF. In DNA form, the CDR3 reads TGTGCCTGGAGTGTAGGGCTAGCGGTATCCTACGAGCAGTACTTC.

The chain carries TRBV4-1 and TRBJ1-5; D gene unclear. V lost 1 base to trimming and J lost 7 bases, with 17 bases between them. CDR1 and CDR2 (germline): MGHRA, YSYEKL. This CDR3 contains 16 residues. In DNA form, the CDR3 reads TGCGCCAGCAGCCAAGTCTTACAGACAACTAGGCAGCCCCAGCATTTT. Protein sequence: CASSQVLQTTRQPQHF.

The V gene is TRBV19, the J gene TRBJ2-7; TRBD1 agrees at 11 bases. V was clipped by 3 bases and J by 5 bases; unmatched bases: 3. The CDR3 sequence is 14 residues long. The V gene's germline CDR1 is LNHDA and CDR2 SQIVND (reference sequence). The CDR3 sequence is CASSIGQGAHEQYF. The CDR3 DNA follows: TGTGCCAGTAGTATTGGACAGGGGGCCCACGAGCAGTACTTC.

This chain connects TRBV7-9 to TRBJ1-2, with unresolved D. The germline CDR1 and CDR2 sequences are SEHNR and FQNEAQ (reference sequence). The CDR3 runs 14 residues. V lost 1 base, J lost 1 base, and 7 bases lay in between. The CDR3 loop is CASSLDHYNYGYTF. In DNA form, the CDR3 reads TGTGCCAGCAGCTTAGACCACTATAACTATGGCTACACCTTC.

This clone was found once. DNA of the CDR3: TGCAGCGGAAGACAGGGCCACGAGCAGTACTTC. This gives the protein CSGRQGHEQYF. The V gene is TRBV29-1, the J gene TRBJ2-7, with TRBD1 matching over 7 bases. Germline CDR1 SQVTM, CDR2 ANQGSEA. This CDR3 is 11 amino acids long. Trimming at V came to 7 bases and at J to 5 bases, leaving 5 bases not matched to a gene.

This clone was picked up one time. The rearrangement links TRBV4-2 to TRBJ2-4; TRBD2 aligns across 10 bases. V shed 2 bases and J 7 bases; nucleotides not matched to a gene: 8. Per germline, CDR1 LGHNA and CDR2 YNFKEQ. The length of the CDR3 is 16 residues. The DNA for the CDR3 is TGTGCCAGCAGCCAACTGTCTAGCGGGAGTGGGAACATTCAGTACTTC. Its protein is CASSQLSSGSGNIQYF.

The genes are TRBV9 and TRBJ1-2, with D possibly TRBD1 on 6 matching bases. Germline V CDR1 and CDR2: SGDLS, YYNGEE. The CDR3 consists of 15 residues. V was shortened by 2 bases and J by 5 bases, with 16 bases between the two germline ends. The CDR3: CASSVPDRPGYGYTF. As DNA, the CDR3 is TGTGCCAGCAGCGTTCCTGACAGGCCTGGATATGGCTACACCTTC.

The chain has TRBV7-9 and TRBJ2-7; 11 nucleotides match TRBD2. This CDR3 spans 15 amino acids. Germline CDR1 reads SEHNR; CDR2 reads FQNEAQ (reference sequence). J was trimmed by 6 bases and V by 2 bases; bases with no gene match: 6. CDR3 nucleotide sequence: TGTGCCAGCAGCTTAAGAAGGACTAGCGGGTCCGAGCAGTACTTC. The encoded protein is CASSLRRTSGSEQYF.

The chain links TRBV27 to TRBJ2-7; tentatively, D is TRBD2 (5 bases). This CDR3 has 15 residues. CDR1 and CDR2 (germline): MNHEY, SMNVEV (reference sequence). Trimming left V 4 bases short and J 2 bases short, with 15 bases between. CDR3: CASSSQIGVPYEQYF. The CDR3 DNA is TGTGCCAGCAGTTCCCAAATCGGGGTACCCTACGAGCAGTACTTC.

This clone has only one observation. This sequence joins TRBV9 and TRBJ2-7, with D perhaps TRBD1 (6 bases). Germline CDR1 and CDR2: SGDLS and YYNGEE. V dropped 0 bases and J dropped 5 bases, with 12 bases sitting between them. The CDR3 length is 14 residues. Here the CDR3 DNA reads TGTGCCAGCAGCGTAGCTGCACAGGGACACGAGCAGTACTTC. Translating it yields CASSVAAQGHEQYF.

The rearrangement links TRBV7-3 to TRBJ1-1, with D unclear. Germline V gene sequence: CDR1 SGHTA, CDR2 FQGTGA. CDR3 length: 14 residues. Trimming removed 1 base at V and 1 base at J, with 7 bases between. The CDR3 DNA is TGTGCCAGCAGCTTAATGGCCAAGAACACTGAAGCTTTCTTT. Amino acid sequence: CASSLMAKNTEAFF.

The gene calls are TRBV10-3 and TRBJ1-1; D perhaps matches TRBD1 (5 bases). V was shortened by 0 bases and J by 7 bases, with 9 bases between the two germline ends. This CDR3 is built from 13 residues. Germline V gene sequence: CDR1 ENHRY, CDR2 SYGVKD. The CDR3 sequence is CAISESAGNEAFF. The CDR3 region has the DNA TGTGCCATCAGTGAGTCGGCAGGGAATGAAGCTTTCTTT.

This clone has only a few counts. The CDR3 is CSVEDTGGSGFSYNEQFF. CDR3 DNA sequence: TGCAGCGTTGAAGACACGGGAGGTAGCGGTTTCTCCTACAATGAGCAGTTCTTC. The chain employs TRBV29-1 and TRBJ2-1, with 7 nucleotides matching TRBD2. This CDR3 region has 18 residues. V was pared by 0 bases and J by 0 bases, with 11 bases of the junction left unmatched. Per the germline V gene, CDR1 is SQVTM and CDR2 is ANQGSEA.

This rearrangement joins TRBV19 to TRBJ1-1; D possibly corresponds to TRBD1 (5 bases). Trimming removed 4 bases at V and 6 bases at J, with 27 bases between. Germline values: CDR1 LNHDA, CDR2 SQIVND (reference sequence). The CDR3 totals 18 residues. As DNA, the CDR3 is TGTGCCAGTAGTAGGGGTCCTTTGCGGGACCCTCTTTCTGCTGAAGCTTTCTTT. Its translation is CASSRGPLRDPLSAEAFF.

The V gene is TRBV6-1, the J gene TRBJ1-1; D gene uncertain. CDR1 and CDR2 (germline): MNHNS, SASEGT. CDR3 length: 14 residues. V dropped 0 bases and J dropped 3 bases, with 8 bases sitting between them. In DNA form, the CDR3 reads TGTGCCAGCAGTGAAGCAGGGCGGGACACTGAAGCTTTCTTT. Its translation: CASSEAGRDTEAFF.

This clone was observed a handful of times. The CDR3 loop is CAAYQGARETQYF. The DNA for the CDR3 is TGTGCCGCCTACCAGGGGGCTCGGGAGACCCAGTACTTC. The rearrangement links TRBV9 to TRBJ2-5; 8 nucleotides agree with TRBD1. CDR3 length equals 13 residues. The germline V gene has CDR1 SGDLS and CDR2 YYNGEE. V shed 10 bases, J shed 5 bases, and the junction held 10 bases outside the gene matches.

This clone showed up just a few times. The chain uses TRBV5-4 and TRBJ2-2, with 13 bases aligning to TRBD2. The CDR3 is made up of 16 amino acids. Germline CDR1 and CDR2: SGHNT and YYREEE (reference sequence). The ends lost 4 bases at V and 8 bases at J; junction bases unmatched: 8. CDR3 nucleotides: TGTGCCAGCAGCCTCGGACTAGCGGGGGCCGGGGGGGAGCTGTTTTTT. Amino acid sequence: CASSLGLAGAGGELFF.

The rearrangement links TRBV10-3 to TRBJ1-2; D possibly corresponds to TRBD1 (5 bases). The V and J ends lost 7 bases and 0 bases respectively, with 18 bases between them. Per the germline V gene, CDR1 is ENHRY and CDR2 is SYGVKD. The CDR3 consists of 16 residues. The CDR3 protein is CAINPRADQANYGYTF. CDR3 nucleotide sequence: TGTGCCATCAATCCCAGGGCCGACCAAGCTAACTATGGCTACACCTTC.

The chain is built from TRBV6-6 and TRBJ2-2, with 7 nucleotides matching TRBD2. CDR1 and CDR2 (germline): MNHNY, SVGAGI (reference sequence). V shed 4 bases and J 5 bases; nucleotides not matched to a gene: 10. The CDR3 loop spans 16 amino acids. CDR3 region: CASSSRLGGETGELFF. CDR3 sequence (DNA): TGTGCCAGCAGTTCGAGACTGGGAGGGGAAACCGGGGAGCTGTTTTTT.